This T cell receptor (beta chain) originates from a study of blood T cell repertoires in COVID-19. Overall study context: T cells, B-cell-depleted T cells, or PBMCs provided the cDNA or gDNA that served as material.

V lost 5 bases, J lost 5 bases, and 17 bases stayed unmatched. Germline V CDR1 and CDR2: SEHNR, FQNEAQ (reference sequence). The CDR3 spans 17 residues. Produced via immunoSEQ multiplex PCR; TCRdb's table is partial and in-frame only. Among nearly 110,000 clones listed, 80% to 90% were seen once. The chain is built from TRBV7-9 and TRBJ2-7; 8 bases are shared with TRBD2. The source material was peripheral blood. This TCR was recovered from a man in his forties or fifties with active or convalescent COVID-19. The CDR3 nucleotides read TGTGCCAGCAGCCCGGGGGGGGTTAGGCTAGCGGGCAACGAGCAGTACTTC. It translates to CASSPGGVRLAGNEQYF.